This TCR beta chain was observed in a study of blood T cell repertoires in COVID-19. Whole-study context: Sites across the United States, Italy and Spain contributed samples from acute and convalescent COVID-19.

On this clone itself: Relative to the germline gene, one junction end is altered; a read error may explain this.

Germline V lookup: CDR1 SSHAT, CDR2 FNYEAQ (reference sequence). The CDR3 is 16 amino acids. In the authors' workflow: Amplification of reference gene primers was used by the study to estimate nucleated cell counts. TCRdb's table, derived via immunoSEQ multiplex PCR, lists solely in-frame clones and lacks some. V, J and clone size derive from that table, while D and trimming were established from the DNA sequence. The table includes approximately 100,000 clones, roughly 72% detected once. The rearrangement links TRBV7-7 to TRBJ2-5; 8 positions match TRBD2. The receptor was isolated from an older man with acute or convalescent COVID-19. Sequenced input: peripheral blood. The CDR3 region has the DNA TGTGCTAGCAGCTTAGCGAGTAGCGGGACCCAAGAGACCCAGTACTTC. Amino acid sequence: CASSLASSGTQETQYF.